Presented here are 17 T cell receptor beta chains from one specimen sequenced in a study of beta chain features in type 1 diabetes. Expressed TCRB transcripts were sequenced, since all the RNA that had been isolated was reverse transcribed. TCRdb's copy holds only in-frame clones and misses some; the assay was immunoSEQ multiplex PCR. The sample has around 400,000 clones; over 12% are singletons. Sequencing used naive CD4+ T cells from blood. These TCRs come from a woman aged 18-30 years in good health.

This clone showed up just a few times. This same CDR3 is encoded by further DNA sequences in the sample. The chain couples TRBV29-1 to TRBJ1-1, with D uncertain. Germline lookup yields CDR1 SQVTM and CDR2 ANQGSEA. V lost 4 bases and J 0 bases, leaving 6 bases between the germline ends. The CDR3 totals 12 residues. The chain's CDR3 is CSVGQLNTEAFF. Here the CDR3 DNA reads TGCAGCGTTGGGCAGTTGAACACTGAAGCTTTCTTT.

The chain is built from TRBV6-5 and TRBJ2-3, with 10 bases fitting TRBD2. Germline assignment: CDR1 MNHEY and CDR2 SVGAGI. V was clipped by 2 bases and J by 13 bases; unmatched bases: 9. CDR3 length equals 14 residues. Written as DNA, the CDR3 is TGTGCCAGCAGTTACCTGGTAGCGGGAGGTCGTGAGTATTTT. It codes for CASSYLVAGGREYF.

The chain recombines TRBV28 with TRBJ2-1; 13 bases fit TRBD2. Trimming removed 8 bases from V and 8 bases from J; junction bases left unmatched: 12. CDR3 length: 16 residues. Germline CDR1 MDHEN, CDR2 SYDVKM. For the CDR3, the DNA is TGTGCCAGCGGACTAGCGGGAGTAAATAGTGGCGATGAGCAGTTCTTC. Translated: CASGLAGVNSGDEQFF.

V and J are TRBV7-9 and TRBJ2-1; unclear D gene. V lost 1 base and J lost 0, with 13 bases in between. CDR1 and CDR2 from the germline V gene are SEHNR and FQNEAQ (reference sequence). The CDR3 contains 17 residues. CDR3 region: CASSLVASPDSYNEQFF. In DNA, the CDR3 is TGTGCCAGCAGCTTAGTAGCATCTCCAGACTCCTACAATGAGCAGTTCTTC.

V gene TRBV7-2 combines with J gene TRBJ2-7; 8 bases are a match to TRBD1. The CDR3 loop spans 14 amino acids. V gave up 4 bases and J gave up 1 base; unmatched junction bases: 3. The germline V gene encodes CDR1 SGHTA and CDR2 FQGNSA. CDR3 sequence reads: CASSSDRASYEQYF. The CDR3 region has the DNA TGTGCCAGCAGCTCGGACAGGGCGTCCTACGAGCAGTACTTC.

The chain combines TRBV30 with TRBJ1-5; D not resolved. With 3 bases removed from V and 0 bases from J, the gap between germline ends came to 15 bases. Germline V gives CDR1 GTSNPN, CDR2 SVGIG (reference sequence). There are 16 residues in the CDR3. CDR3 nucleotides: TGTGCCTGGAGCGCTGGACTCCCAAATAGCAATCAGCCCCAGCATTTT. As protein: CAWSAGLPNSNQPQHF.

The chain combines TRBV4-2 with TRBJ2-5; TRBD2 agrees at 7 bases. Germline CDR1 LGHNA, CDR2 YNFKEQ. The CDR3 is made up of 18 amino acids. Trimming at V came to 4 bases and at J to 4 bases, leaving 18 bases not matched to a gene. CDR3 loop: CASSPTRTRSRRVETQYF. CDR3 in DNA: TGTGCCAGCAGCCCCACCCGGACTAGAAGTAGAAGGGTAGAGACCCAGTACTTC.

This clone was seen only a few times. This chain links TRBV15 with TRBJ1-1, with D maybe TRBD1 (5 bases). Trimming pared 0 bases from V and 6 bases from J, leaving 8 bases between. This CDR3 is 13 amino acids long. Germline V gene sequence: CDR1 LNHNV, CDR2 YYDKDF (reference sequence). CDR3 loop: CATSRDPGSEAFF. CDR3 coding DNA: TGTGCCACCAGCAGAGACCCAGGGTCTGAAGCTTTCTTT.

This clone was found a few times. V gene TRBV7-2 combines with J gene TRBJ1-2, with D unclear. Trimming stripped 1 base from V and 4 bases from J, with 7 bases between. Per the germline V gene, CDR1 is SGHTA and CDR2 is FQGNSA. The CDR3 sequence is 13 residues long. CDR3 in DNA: TGTGCCAGCAGCTTAGACGGTATCTATGGCTACACCTTC. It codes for CASSLDGIYGYTF.

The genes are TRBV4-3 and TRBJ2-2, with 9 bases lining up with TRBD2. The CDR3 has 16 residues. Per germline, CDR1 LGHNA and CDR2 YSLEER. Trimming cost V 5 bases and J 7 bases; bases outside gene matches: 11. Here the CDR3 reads CASSKSGGGRVGELFF. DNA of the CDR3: TGCGCCAGCAGCAAAAGCGGGGGCGGGAGGGTCGGGGAGCTGTTTTTT.

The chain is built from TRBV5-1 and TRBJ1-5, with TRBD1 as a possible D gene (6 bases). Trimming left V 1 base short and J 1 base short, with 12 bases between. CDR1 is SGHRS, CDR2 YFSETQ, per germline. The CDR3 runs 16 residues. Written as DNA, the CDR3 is TGCGCCAGCAGCTTGTCCGGCAGGGGCAGCAATCAGCCCCAGCATTTT. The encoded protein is CASSLSGRGSNQPQHF.

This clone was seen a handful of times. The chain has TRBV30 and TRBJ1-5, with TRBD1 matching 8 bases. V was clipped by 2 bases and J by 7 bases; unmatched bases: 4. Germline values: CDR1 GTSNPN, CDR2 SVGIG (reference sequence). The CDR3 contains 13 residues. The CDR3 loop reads CAWSPGGRQPQHF. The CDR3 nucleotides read TGTGCCTGGAGTCCAGGGGGCCGCCAGCCCCAGCATTTT.

In DNA, the CDR3 is TGTGCCAGCAGCGCCGGGTGGCCTCTCGGTAAAGCTTTCTTT. It yields the protein CASSAGWPLGKAFF. The chain has TRBV9 and TRBJ1-1; no clear D. V was pared by 3 bases and J by 9 bases, with 18 bases between. CDR1 and CDR2 (germline): SGDLS, YYNGEE. This CDR3 spans 14 amino acids.

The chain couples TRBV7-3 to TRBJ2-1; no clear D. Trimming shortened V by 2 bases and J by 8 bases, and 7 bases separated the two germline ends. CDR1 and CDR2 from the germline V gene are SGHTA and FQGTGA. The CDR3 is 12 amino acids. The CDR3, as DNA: TGTGCCAGCAGCTTAGGTACAGATGAGCAGTTCTTC. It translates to CASSLGTDEQFF.

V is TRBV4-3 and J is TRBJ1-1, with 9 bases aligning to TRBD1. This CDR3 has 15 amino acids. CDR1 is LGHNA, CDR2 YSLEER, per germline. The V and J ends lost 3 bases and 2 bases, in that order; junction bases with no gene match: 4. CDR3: CASSHRGQGNTEAFF. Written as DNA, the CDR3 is TGCGCCAGCAGCCATCGGGGACAGGGTAACACTGAAGCTTTCTTT.

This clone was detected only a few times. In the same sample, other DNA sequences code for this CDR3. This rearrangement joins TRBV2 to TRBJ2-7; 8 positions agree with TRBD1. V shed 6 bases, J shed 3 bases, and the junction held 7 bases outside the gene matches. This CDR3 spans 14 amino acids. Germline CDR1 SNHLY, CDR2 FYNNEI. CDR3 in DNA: TGTGCCAGCAGACCCGGACAGGGACGCTACGAGCAGTACTTC. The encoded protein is CASRPGQGRYEQYF.

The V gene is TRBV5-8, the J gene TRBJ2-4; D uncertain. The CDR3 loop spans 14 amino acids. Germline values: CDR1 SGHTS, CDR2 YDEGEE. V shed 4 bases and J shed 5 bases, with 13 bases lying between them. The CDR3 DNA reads TGTGCCAGCAGCGCCGGGTCGGCCCAAAACATTCAGTACTTC. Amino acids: CASSAGSAQNIQYF.